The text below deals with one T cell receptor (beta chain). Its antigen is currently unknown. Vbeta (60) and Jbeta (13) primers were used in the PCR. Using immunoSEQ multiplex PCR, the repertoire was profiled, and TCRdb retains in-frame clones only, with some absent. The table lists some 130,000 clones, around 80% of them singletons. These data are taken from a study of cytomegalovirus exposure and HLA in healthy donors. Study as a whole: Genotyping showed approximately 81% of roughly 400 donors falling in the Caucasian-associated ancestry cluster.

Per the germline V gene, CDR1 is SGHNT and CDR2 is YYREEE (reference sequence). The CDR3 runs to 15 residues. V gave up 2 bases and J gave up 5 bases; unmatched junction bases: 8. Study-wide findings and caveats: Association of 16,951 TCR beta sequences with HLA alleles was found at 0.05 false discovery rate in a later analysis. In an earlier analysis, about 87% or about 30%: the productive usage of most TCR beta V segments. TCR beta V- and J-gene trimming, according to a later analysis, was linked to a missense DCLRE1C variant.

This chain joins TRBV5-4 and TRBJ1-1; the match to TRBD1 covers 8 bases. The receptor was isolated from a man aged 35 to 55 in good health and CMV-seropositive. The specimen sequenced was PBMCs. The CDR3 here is CASSFTTGGSTEAFF. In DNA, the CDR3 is TGTGCCAGCAGCTTTACAACAGGGGGGAGTACTGAAGCTTTCTTT. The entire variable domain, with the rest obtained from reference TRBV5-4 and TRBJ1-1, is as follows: ETGVTQSPTHLIKTRGQQVTLRCSSQSGHNTVSWYQQALGQGPQFIFQYYREEENGRGNFPPRFSGLQFPNYSSELNVNALELDDSALYLCASSFTTGGSTEAFFGQGTRLTVV.